This TCR beta chain was found in a study of T cells after yellow fever vaccination. About the research overall: Preparation used SMART-Seq v4 Ultra Low Input for the low-cell-number fractions.

The CDR3 is made up of 15 amino acids. V shed 6 bases and J 5 bases; nucleotides not matched to a gene: 5. Germline CDR1 is SGHVS and CDR2 is FNYEAQ. In regard to this clonotype: Its antigen is not known.

Study-level results: Clonotypes found in both CD4 and CD8 compartments made up a small share.

TCRdb used MiXCR to reprocess the 5' RACE reads, holding one entry per CDR3 protein. Of some 500,000 distinct CDR3 sequences in the sample, 13% are singletons; the top ten hold more than 12%. The clonotype was recovered from a young man who received the YFV17D yellow fever vaccine. The source was PBMCs, collected on the day of the yellow fever booster vaccination. This chain uses TRBV7-6 with TRBJ2-2, with TRBD2 matching 11 bases. CDR3 nucleotides: TGTGCCAGCAGACTAGCGGGAGTAGGAACCGGGGAGCTGTTTTTT. Protein product: CASRLAGVGTGELFF.